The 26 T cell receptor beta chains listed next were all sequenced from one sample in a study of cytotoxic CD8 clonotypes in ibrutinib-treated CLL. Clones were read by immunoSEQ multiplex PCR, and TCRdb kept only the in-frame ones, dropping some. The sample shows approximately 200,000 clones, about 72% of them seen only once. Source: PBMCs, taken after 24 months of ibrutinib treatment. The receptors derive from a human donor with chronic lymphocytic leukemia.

CDR3 sequence: CAWNTGTGYEQYF. The CDR3 DNA reads TGTGCCTGGAATACCGGGACAGGCTACGAGCAGTACTTC. The V call is TRBV30, the J call TRBJ2-7, with 8 bases matching TRBD1. In germline, CDR1 is GTSNPN, CDR2 SVGIG (reference sequence). The CDR3 spans 13 residues. J lost 3 bases, V lost 4 bases, and 5 bases had no gene match.

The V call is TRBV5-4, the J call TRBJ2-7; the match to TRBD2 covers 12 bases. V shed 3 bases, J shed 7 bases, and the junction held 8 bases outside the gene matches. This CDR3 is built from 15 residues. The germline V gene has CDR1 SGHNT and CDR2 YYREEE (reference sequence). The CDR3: CASSYPSGRGGEQYF. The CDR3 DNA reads TGTGCCAGCAGCTATCCTAGCGGGAGGGGAGGGGAGCAGTACTTC.

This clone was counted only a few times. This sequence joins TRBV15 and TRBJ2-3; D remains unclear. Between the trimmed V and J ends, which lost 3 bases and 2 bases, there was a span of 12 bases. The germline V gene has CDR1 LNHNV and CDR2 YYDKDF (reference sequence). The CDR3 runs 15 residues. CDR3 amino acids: CATSRNLGSTDTQYF. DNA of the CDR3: TGTGCCACCAGCAGGAACTTAGGGTCCACAGATACGCAGTATTTT. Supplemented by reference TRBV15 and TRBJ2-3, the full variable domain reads DAMVIQNPRYQVTQFGKPVTLSCSQTLNHNVMYWYQQKSSQAPKLLFHYYDKDFNNEADTPDNFQSRRPNTSFCFLDIRSPGLGDTAMYLCATSRNLGSTDTQYFGPGTRLTVL.

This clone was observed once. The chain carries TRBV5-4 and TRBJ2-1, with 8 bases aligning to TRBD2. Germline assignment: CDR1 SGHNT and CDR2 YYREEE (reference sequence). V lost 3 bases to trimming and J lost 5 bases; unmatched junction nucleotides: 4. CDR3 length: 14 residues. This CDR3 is CASSSLAENNEQFF. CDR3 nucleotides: TGTGCCAGCAGCTCACTAGCGGAGAACAATGAGCAGTTCTTC.

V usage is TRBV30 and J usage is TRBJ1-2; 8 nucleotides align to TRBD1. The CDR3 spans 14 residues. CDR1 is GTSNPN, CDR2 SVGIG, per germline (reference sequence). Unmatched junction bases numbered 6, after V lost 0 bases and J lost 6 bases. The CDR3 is CAWSVLRGRNGYTF. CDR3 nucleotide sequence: TGTGCCTGGAGTGTACTCAGGGGGCGGAATGGCTACACCTTC. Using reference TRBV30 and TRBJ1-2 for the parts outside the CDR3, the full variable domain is SQTIHQWPATLVQPVGSPLSLECTVEGTSNPNLYWYRQAAGRGLQLLFYSVGIGQISSEVPQNLSASRPQDRQFILSSKKLLLSDSGFYLCAWSVLRGRNGYTFGSGTRLTVV.

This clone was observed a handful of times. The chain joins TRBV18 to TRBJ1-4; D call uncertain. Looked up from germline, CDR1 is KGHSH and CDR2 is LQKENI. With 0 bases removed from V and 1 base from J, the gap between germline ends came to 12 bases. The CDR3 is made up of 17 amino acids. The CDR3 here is CASSPPLSLGTNEKLFF. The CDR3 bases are TGTGCCAGCTCACCACCCCTTTCGCTGGGAACTAATGAAAAACTGTTTTTT.

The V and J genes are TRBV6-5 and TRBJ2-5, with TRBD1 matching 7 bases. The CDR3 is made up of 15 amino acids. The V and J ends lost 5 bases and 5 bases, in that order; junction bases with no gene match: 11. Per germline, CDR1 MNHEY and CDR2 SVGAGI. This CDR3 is CASSLINRGGETQYF. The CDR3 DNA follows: TGTGCCAGCAGTCTAATTAACAGGGGTGGCGAGACCCAGTACTTC.

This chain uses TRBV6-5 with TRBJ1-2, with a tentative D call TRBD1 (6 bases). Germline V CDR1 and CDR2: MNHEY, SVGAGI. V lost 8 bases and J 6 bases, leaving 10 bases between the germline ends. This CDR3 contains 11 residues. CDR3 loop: CASLGGNGYTF. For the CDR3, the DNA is TGTGCCAGCCTAGGGGGGAATGGCTACACCTTC.

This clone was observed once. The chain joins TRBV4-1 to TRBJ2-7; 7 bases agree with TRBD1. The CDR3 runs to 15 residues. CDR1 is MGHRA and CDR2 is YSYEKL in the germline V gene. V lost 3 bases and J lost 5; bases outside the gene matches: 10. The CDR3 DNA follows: TGCGCCAGCAGCCAGGGACAGCGGTCTTTGGACGAGCAGTACTTC. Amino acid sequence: CASSQGQRSLDEQYF.

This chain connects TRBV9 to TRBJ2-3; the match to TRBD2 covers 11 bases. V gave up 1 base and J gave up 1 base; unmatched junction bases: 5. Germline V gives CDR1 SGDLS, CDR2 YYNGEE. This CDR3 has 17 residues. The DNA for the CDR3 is TGTGCCAGCAGCGTAAACCCTAGCGGGAGGCGCACAGATACGCAGTATTTT. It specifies CASSVNPSGRRTDTQYF.

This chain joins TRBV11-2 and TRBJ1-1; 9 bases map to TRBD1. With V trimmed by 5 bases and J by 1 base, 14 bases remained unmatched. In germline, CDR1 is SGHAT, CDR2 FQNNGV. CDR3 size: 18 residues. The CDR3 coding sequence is TGTGCCAGCAGCCTAAGTTTAGGGACAGGGAGGGGGAACACTGAAGCTTTCTTT. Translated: CASSLSLGTGRGNTEAFF.

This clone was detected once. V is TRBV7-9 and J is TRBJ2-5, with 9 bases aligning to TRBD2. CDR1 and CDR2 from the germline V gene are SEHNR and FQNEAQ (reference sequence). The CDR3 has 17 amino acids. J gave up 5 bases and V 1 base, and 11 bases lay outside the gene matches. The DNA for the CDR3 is TGTGCCAGCAGCTTAGTAGCCGGCGGGAGGGCCGGGGAGACCCAGTACTTC. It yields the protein CASSLVAGGRAGETQYF.

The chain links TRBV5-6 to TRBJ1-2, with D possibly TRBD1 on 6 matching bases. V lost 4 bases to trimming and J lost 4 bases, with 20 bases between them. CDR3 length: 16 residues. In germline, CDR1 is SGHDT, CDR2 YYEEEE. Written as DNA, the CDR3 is TGTGCCAGCAGCGCGTGGGACTGGGGGCAGTCCTATGGCTACACCTTC. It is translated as CASSAWDWGQSYGYTF.

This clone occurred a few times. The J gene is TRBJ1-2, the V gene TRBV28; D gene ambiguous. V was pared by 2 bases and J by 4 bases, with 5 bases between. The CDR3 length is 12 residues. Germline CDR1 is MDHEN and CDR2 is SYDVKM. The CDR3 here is CASSLQSYGYTF. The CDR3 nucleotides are TGTGCCAGCAGTTTACAAAGCTATGGCTACACCTTC.

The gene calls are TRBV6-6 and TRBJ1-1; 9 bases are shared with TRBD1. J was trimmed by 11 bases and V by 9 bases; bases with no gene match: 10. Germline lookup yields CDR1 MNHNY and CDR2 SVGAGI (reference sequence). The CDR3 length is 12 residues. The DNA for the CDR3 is TGTGCCAGTGCACAGGGGGCGCGTGCGGCTTTCTTT. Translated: CASAQGARAAFF.

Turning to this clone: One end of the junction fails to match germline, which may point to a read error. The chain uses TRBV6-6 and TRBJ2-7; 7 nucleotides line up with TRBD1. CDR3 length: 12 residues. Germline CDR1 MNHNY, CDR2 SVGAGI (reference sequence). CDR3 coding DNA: TGTGCCAGCAGTTTAACGGGACAGAGTTTAAAGTTC. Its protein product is CASSLTGQSLKF.

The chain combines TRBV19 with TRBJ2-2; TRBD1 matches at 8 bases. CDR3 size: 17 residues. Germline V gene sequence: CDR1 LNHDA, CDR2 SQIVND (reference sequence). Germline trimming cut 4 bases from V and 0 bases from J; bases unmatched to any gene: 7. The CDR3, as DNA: TGTGCCAGTAGTACAGGACAGGGATCACCGAACACCGGGGAGCTGTTTTTT. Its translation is CASSTGQGSPNTGELFF.

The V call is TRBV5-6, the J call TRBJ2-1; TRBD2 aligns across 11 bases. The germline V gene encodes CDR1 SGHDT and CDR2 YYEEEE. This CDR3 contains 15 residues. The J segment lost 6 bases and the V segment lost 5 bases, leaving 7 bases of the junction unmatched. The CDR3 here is CASRNLAGGSNEQFF. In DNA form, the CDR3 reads TGTGCCAGCAGAAATCTAGCGGGAGGCAGCAATGAGCAGTTCTTC.

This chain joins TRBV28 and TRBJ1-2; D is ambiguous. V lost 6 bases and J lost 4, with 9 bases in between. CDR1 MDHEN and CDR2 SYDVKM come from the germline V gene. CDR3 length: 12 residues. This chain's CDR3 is CASRSTIYGYTF. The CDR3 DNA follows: TGTGCCAGCAGGTCTACTATCTATGGCTACACCTTC.

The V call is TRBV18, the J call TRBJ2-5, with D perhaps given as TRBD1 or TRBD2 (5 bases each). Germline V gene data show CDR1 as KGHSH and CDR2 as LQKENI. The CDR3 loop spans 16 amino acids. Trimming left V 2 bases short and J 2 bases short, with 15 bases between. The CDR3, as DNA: TGTGCCAGCTCACCAACTTTCCGGGACGGACAAGAGACCCAGTACTTC. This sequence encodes CASSPTFRDGQETQYF.

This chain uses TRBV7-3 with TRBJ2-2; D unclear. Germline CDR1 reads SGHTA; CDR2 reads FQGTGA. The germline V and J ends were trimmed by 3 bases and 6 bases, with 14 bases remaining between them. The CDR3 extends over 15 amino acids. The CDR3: CASSFGRNSPGELFF. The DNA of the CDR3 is TGTGCCAGCAGCTTCGGGCGGAACAGCCCCGGGGAGCTGTTTTTT.

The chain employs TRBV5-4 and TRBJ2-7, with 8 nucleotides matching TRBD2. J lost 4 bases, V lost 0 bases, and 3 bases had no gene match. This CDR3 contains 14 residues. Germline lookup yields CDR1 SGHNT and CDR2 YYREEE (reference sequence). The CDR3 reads CASSLGTSTYEQYF. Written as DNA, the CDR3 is TGTGCCAGCAGCTTGGGGACTAGCACTTACGAGCAGTACTTC.

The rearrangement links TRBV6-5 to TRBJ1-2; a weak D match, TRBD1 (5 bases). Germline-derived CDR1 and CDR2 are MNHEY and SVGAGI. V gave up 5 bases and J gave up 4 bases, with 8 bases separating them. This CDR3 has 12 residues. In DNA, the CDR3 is TGTGCCAGCAGTGGGACCTTCTATGGCTACACCTTC. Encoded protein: CASSGTFYGYTF.

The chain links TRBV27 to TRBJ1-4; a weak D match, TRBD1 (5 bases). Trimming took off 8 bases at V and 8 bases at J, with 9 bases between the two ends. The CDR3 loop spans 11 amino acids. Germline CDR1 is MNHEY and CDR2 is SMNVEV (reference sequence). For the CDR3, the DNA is TGTGCCAGCGGGCGGGGGGAAAAACTGTTTTTT. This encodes CASGRGEKLFF.

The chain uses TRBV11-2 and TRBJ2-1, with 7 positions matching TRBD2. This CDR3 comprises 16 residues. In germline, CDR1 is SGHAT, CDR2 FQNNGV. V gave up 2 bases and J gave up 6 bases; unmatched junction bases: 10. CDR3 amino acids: CASSLRGRANRNEQFF. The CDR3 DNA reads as TGTGCCAGCAGCTTAAGAGGGAGGGCCAACCGCAATGAGCAGTTCTTC. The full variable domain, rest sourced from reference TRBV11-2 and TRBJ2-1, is EAGVAQSPRYKIIEKRQSVAFWCNPISGHATLYWYQQILGQGPKLLIQFQNNGVVDDSQLPKDRFSAERLKGVDSTLKIQPAKLEDSAVYLCASSLRGRANRNEQFFGPGTRLTVL.

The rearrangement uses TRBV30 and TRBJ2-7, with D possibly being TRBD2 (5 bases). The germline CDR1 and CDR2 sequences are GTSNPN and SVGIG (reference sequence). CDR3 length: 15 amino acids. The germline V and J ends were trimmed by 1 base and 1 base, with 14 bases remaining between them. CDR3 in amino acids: CAWSEGSVRSYEQYF. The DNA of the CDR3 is TGTGCCTGGAGTGAAGGTAGCGTCAGGTCCTACGAGCAGTACTTC.